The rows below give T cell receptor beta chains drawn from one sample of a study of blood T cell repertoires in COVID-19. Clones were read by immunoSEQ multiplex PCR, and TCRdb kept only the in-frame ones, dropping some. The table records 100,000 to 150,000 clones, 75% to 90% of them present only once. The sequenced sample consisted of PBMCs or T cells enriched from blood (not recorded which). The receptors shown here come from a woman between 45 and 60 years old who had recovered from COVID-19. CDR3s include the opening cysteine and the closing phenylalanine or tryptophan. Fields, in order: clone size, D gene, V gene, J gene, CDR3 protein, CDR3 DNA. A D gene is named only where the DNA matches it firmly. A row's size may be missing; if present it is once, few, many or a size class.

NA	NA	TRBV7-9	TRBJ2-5	CASSPEPYSYQETQYF	TGTGCCAGCAGCCCGGAGCCCTACTCGTACCAAGAGACCCAGTACTTC
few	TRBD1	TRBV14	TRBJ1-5	CASSQGQGGPQHF	TGTGCCAGCAGCCAAGGACAGGGGGGGCCCCAGCATTTT
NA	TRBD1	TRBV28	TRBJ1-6	CASSLWTGAGNSPLHF	TGTGCCAGCAGTTTATGGACAGGGGCCGGGAATTCACCCCTCCACTTT
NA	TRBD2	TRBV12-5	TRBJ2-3	CASGLSSGGAPDTQYF	TGTGCTAGTGGTTTGAGTAGCGGGGGGGCCCCAGATACGCAGTATTTT
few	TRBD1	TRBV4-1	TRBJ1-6	CASSLRTGGNSPLHF	TGCGCCAGCAGCCTTAGGACAGGGGGGAATTCACCCCTCCACTTT
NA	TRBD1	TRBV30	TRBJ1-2	CAWDRADGYTF	TGTGCCTGGGACAGGGCGGATGGCTACACCTTC
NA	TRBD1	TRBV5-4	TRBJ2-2	CASSPGQGTLGSGELFF	TGTGCCAGCAGCCCTGGACAGGGGACGCTTGGGTCCGGGGAGCTGTTTTTT
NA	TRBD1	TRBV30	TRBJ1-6	CAWRGGFSSYNSPLHF	TGTGCCTGGAGAGGGGGCTTTAGCTCCTATAATTCACCCCTCCACTTT
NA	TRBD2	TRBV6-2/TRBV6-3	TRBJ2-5	CASSYSWLRGGRETQYF	TGTGCCAGCAGTTACTCTTGGCTGCGGGGGGGCCGGGAGACCCAGTACTTC
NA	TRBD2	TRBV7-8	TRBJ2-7	CASSLVGGAYEQYF	TGTGCCAGCAGCTTAGTCGGGGGGGCCTACGAGCAGTACTTC
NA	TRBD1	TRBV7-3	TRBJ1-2	CASSTQGAEATYGYTF	TGTGCCAGCAGCACACAGGGGGCGGAAGCAACCTATGGCTACACCTTC
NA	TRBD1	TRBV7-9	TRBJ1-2	CASSTGQGTVYGYTF	TGTGCCAGCAGCACGGGACAGGGGACGGTCTATGGCTACACCTTC
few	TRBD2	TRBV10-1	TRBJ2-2	CASSLLAGGIGELFF	TGCGCCAGCAGCTTACTAGCGGGGGGAATCGGGGAGCTGTTTTTT
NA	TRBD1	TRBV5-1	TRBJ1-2	CASSLDRGYGYTF	TGCGCCAGCAGCTTGGACAGGGGATATGGCTACACCTTC
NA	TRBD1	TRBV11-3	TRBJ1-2	CASSLESQGARGYTF	TGTGCCAGCAGCTTAGAGTCACAGGGGGCGCGAGGCTACACCTTC
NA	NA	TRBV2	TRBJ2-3	CASSESRFGDTQYF	TGTGCCAGCAGTGAGTCTAGATTTGGAGATACGCAGTATTTT
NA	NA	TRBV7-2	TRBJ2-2	CASSFAGTGELFF	TGTGCCAGCAGCTTTGCAGGGACCGGGGAGCTGTTTTTT
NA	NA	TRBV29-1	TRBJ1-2	CSVGTVPLNYGYTF	TGCAGCGTTGGGACAGTCCCACTAAACTATGGCTACACCTTC
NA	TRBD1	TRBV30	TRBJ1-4	CAWSVRDRGGKLFF	TGTGCCTGGAGTGTACGGGACAGGGGTGGAAAACTGTTTTTT
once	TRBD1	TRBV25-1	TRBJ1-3	CASSELQGAAGNTIYF	TGTGCCAGCAGTGAGCTACAGGGGGCGGCTGGAAACACCATATATTTT
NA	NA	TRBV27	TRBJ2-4	CASSFPIAKNIQYF	TGTGCCAGCAGTTTTCCCATAGCCAAAAACATTCAGTACTTC
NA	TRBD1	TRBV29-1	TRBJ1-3	CSVIQGALGNTIYF	TGCAGCGTCATACAGGGGGCCCTAGGAAACACCATATATTTT
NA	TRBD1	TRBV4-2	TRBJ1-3	CASSSRTGFGNTIYF	TGTGCCAGCAGCTCCCGGACAGGATTTGGAAACACCATATATTTT
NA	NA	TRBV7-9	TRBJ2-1	CASSLRLQGPHNEQFF	TGTGCCAGCAGCTTAAGGTTGCAGGGCCCCCACAATGAGCAGTTCTTC
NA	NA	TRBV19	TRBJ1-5	CASSMRIYSNQPQHF	TGTGCCAGTAGTATGAGGATTTATAGCAATCAGCCCCAGCATTTT
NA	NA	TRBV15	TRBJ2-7	CATSRERTAIEEQYF	TGTGCCACCAGCAGAGAACGGACAGCGATCGAAGAGCAGTACTTC
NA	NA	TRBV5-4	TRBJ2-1	CASSLGTGSSYNEQFF	TGTGCCAGCAGCTTGGGGACGGGAAGCTCCTACAATGAGCAGTTCTTC
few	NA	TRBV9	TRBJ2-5	CASSVEGVLSQETQYF	TGTGCCAGCAGCGTAGAAGGGGTATTATCACAAGAGACCCAGTACTTC
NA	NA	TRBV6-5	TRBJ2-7	CASSYSARTASYEQYF	TGTGCCAGCAGTTACTCGGCCAGGACAGCCTCCTACGAGCAGTACTTC
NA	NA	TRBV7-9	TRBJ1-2	CASSLARVGNSNYGYTF	TGTGCCAGCAGCTTAGCGAGGGTGGGCAACTCTAACTATGGCTACACCTTC
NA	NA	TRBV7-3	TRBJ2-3	CASSSGLLRADTQYF	TGTGCCAGCAGCTCTGGACTTCTCCGGGCAGATACGCAGTATTTT
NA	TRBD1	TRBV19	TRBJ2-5	CASGEQGAIWGETQYF	TGTGCCAGTGGCGAACAGGGGGCTATTTGGGGAGAGACCCAGTACTTC
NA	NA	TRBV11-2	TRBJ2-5	CASSFVETQYF	TGTGCCAGCAGCTTCGTTGAGACCCAGTACTTC
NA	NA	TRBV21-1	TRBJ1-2	CASSSMRGRAGYTF	TGTGCCAGCAGCAGCATGAGGGGGCGCGCGGGCTACACCTTC
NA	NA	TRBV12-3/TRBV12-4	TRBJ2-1	CASSLRANNEQFF	TGTGCCAGCAGTTTACGAGCCAACAATGAGCAGTTCTTC
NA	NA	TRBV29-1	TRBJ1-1	CSVVPGTTNTEAFF	TGCAGCGTTGTCCCCGGGACAACGAACACTGAAGCTTTCTTT
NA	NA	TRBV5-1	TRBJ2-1	CASSLEGGLNEQFF	TGCGCCAGCAGCTTGGAGGGGGGGCTCAATGAGCAGTTCTTC
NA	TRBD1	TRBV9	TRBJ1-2	CASSVGPGQGDSYGYTF	TGTGCCAGCAGCGTAGGGCCGGGACAGGGGGATTCCTATGGCTACACCTTC
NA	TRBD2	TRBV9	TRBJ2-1	CASSVRGRGGDNEQFF	TGTGCCAGCAGCGTCCGAGGGCGCGGGGGGGACAATGAGCAGTTCTTC
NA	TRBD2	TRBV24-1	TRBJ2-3	CATSDPRTRGDTQYF	TGTGCCACCAGTGATCCGCGGACTAGAGGGGATACGCAGTATTTT
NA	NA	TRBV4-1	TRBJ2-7	CASSQDNYHYEQYF	TGCGCCAGCAGCCAAGATAACTACCACTACGAGCAGTACTTC
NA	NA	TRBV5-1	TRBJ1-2	CASSLGGDGYTF	TGCGCCAGCAGCTTGGGCGGGGATGGCTACACCTTC